These 12 T cell receptor beta chains were all obtained from the same sample, sequenced in a study of T cells in Graves' hyperthyroidism and ophthalmopathy (dated by TCRdb to the late 2010s). Libraries were prepared through multiplex PCR. Sequencing used an Illumina HiSeq 2000. The TCR beta CDR3 regions were amplified from RNA transcripts. For the first round of RT-PCR on the TCR CDR3, the HTBI primer set was used together with the Qiagen OneStep RT-PCR kit. The public reads were run again by TCRdb, first through fastp at Q25 and then through MiXCR, and only productive beta chains were kept. Here each entry gathers all rows of one CDR3 protein and keeps the most common genes and DNA. The sample contains 400,000 to 600,000 distinct CDR3 sequences, about 16% of them found a single time. The ten top clones hold approximately 32% of the sample. Sequenced input: blood. These receptors came from a woman aged 25 to 39 with Graves' ophthalmopathy.

The rearrangement joins TRBV7-9 to TRBJ2-6; 7 nucleotides match TRBD1. Germline-derived CDR1 and CDR2 are SEHNR and FQNEAQ (reference sequence). The V gene end was trimmed by 2 bases and the J gene end by 0 bases; junction bases not matched to a gene: 10. The CDR3 consists of 19 residues. The CDR3 nucleotides are TGTGCCAGCAGCTTAAGGGGGACAGTCGGTAACTCTGGGGCCAACGTCCTGACTTTC. Translation: CASSLRGTVGNSGANVLTF.

This clonotype appeared many times. The CDR3 loop reads CSASRGGSFYEQYF. CDR3 bases: TGCAGTGCTAGTCGGGGGGGGAGTTTCTACGAGCAGTACTTC. The J gene is TRBJ2-7, the V gene TRBV20-1; TRBD2 agrees at 8 bases. The CDR3 sequence is 14 residues long. In germline, CDR1 is DFQATT, CDR2 SNEGSKA (reference sequence). V shed 3 bases and J 3 bases; nucleotides not matched to a gene: 7.

This clonotype has ten or more counts. The J gene is TRBJ1-1, the V gene TRBV29-1; D gene uncertain. The germline CDR1 and CDR2 sequences are SQVTM and ANQGSEA. The germline V and J ends were trimmed by 5 bases and 0 bases, with 4 bases remaining between them. CDR3 length: 11 residues. CDR3 amino acids: CSVRVNTEAFF. The CDR3 DNA follows: TGCAGCGTTAGGGTGAACACTGAAGCTTTCTTT.

This clonotype was detected only a few times. The V and J genes are TRBV20-1 and TRBJ2-3; TRBD2 matches at 11 bases. V dropped 6 bases and J dropped 1; count of bases not matched to a gene: 6. This CDR3 has 15 amino acids. Germline V gene lookup returns CDR1 DFQATT and CDR2 SNEGSKA (reference sequence). CDR3: CSATSGSHRTDTQYF. CDR3 in DNA: TGCAGTGCCACTAGCGGGAGCCACCGCACAGATACGCAGTATTTT.

This clonotype occurred a few times. This chain links TRBV7-6 with TRBJ2-7; 9 nucleotides align to TRBD2. Germline V lookup: CDR1 SGHVS, CDR2 FNYEAQ. This CDR3 is 18 amino acids long. V was clipped by 2 bases and J by 6 bases; unmatched bases: 17. CDR3 nucleotide sequence: TGTGCCAGCAGCTTACCAATGGGGGCTAGCGGGACCCCGGGCGAGCAGTACTTC. This translates into CASSLPMGASGTPGEQYF.

Comment on this clonotype: Lacking the conserved final phenylalanine or tryptophan, this CDR3 likely reflects a read error. V is TRBV5-6 and J is TRBJ2-5; no clear D gene. This CDR3 contains 13 residues. Germline V gives CDR1 SGHDT, CDR2 YYEEEE. V gave up 0 bases and J gave up 0 bases, with 3 bases separating them. Here the CDR3 DNA reads TGTGCCAGCAGCTTGGGAAACCAAGAGACCCAGTACCTC. It specifies CASSLGNQETQYL.

This clonotype was found once. The chain couples TRBV19 to TRBJ2-1; D unresolved. Germline CDR1 LNHDA, CDR2 SQIVND (reference sequence). CDR3 length: 15 amino acids. Between the trimmed V and J ends, which lost 8 bases and 0 bases, there was a span of 14 bases. The CDR3 is CASAVTESSYNEQFF. As DNA, the CDR3 is TGTGCCAGTGCGGTGACGGAGAGCTCCTACAATGAGCAGTTCTTC.

At least ten counts were recorded for this clonotype. The rearrangement links TRBV2 to TRBJ1-1; 10 bases agree with TRBD1. After removal of 2 bases from V and 11 bases from J, the junction contained 11 bases not matched to a gene. The CDR3 spans 15 residues. CDR1 is SNHLY and CDR2 is FYNNEI in the germline V gene. The CDR3 loop is CASSELGDRGGAAFF. The CDR3 coding sequence is TGTGCCAGCAGTGAATTGGGGGACAGGGGAGGTGCGGCTTTCTTT.

This clonotype has just a few counts. V gene TRBV27 combines with J gene TRBJ2-1, with TRBD2 as a possible D gene (6 bases). Germline assignment: CDR1 MNHEY and CDR2 SMNVEV (reference sequence). The CDR3 is made up of 16 amino acids. Trimming pared 1 base from V and 0 bases from J, leaving 10 bases between. CDR3 sequence (DNA): TGTGCCAGCAGTTTATTCATCGGGAGCTCCTACAATGAGCAGTTCTTC. This translates into CASSLFIGSSYNEQFF.

Worth noting for this clonotype: The junction and the germline gene differ at one end; a read error may be behind it. V is TRBV7-3 and J is TRBJ1-3, with D possibly TRBD1 on 5 matching bases. This CDR3 spans 15 amino acids. Germline CDR1 is SGHTA and CDR2 is FQGTGA. The CDR3 DNA reads as TGTGCCAGCACCTTAACCGGGGGCTCTGGAAACACCATATATTTT. Translated, it gives CASTLTGGSGNTIYF.

This chain uses TRBV20-1 with TRBJ2-5; possibly TRBD2 for D (7 bases). Per the germline V gene, CDR1 is DFQATT and CDR2 is SNEGSKA (reference sequence). Trimming shortened V by 0 bases and J by 7 bases, and 12 bases separated the two germline ends. The CDR3 covers 13 residues. CDR3 protein: CSARDKGGGTQYF. CDR3 DNA: TGCAGTGCTAGAGATAAGGGAGGGGGGACCCAGTACTTC.

The chain has TRBV10-3 and TRBJ2-4, with 7 positions matching TRBD1. Trimming cost V 6 bases and J 2 bases; bases outside gene matches: 7. CDR1 is ENHRY, CDR2 SYGVKD, per germline. This CDR3 spans 15 amino acids. The CDR3, as DNA: TGTGCCATCAGCCCTACAGGGGCCTCCAAAAACATTCAGTACTTC. Amino acids: CAISPTGASKNIQYF.